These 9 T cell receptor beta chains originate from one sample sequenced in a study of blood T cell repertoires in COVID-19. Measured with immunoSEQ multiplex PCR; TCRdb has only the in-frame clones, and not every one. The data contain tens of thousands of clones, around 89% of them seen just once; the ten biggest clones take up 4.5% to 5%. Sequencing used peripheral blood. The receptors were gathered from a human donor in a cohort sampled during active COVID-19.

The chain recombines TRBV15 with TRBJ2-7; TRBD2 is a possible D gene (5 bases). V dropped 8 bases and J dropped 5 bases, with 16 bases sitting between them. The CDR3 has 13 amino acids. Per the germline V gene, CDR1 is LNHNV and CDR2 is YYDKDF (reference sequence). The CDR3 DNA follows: TGTGCCACCGGGGAGTCCCCCGATCACGAGCAGTACTTC. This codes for CATGESPDHEQYF.

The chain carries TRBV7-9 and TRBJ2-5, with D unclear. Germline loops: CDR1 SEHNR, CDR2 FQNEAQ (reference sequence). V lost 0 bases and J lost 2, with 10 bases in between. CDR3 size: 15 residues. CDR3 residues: CASSLAEVWQETQYF. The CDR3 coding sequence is TGTGCCAGCAGCTTAGCAGAGGTGTGGCAAGAGACCCAGTACTTC.

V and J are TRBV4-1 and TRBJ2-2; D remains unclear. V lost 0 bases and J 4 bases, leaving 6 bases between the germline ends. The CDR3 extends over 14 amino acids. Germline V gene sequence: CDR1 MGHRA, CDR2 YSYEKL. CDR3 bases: TGCGCCAGCAGCCAAGATTTCTCCACCGGGGAGCTGTTTTTT. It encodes CASSQDFSTGELFF.

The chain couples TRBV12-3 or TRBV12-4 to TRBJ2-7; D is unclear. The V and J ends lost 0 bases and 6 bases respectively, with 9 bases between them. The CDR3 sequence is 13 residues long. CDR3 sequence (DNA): TGTGCCAGCAGTTTAGCGCTCTCGGGCGAGCAGTACTTC. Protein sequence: CASSLALSGEQYF.

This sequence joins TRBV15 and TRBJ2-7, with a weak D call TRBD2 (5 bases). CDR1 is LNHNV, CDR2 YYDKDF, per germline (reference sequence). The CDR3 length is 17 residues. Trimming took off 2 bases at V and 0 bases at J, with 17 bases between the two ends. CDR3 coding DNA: TGTGCCACCAGCAGACCCACCTCGACGGGGAGCTCCTACGAGCAGTACTTC. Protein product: CATSRPTSTGSSYEQYF.

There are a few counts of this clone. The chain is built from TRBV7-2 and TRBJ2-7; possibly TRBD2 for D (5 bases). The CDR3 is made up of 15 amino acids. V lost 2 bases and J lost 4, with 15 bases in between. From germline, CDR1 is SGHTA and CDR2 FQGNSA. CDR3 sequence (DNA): TGTGCCAGCAGCTTAAGTAGCGCCGCGATGTACGAGCAGTACTTC. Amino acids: CASSLSSAAMYEQYF.

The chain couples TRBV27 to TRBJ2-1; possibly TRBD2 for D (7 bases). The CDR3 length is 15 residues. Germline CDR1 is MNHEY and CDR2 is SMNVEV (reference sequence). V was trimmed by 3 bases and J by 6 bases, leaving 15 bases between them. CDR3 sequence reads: CASSLRRGAANEQFF. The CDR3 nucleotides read TGTGCCAGCAGTTTGCGCCGGGGGGCGGCCAATGAGCAGTTCTTC.

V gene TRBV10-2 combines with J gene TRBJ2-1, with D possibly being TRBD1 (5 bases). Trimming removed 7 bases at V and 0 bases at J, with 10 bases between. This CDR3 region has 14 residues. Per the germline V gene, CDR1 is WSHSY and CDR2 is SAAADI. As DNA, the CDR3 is TGCGCCAGCAAGCAGGGTAGCTCCTACAATGAGCAGTTCTTC. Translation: CASKQGSSYNEQFF.

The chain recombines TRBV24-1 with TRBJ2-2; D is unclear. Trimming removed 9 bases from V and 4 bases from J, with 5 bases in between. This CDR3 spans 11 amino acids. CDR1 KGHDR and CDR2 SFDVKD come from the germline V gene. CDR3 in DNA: TGTGCCACCGGCACCACCGGGGAGCTGTTTTTT. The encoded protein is CATGTTGELFF.